These T cell receptor beta chains were read from a single sample in a study of CD8+CD57+ T cells in acquired aplastic anemia. TCRdb processed the reads anew with MiXCR; each CDR3 protein has one entry. In the table there are about 190,000 distinct CDR3 sequences, 54% of which are singletons. Input material: sorted CD4+, CD8+, or CD8+CD57+ T cells (not recorded which) from PBMCs. The receptors derive from a human donor in good health, serving as a control. Each CDR3 is given with its conserved first and last residue. The D gene is left open where the match is weak. Not all rows give a size; the values are once, few, many and, for expanded clones, a class.

TRBV25-1	-	TRBJ2-1	-	TGTGCCATCAGTGAGACAGCCCCACCCGATGAGCAGTTCTTC	CAISETAPPDEQFF
TRBV29-1	-	TRBJ1-2	-	TGCAGCGTTTTGCTCTATGGCTACACCTTC	CSVLLYGYTF
TRBV20-1	-	TRBJ1-6	-	TGCAGTGCTGTGGGGGGGGGTGGTAATTCACCCCTCCACTTT	CSAVGGGGNSPLHF
TRBV7-2	few	TRBJ2-7	TRBD1	TGTGCCAGCAGCCCGGGACAGGGGTTGGAGGGCGAGCAGTACTTC	CASSPGQGLEGEQYF
TRBV7-2	-	TRBJ2-7	TRBD1	TGTGCCAGCAGCTTAGCCTCCGGGACAGGGGCCTACGAGCAGTACTTC	CASSLASGTGAYEQYF
TRBV7-8	-	TRBJ1-4	TRBD1	TGTGCCAGCAGCGAGACTTATTTTACAGGGGGTGAAAAACTGTTTTTT	CASSETYFTGGEKLFF
TRBV27	many	TRBJ1-6	-	TGTGCCAGCAGTATCCCCCCTTCACCCCTCCACTTT	CASSIPPSPLHF
TRBV6-1	many	TRBJ1-4	-	TGTGCCAGCACCCCAAGGGGGGCTAATGAAAAACTGTTTTTT	CASTPRGANEKLFF
TRBV11-2	many	TRBJ2-7	TRBD1	TGTGCCAGCAGCTTCAGCAGGGGGCACTTCGAGCAGTACTTC	CASSFSRGHFEQYF
TRBV7-2	many	TRBJ1-5	-	TGTGCCAGCAGCCCTGGGGATCAGCCCCAGCATTTT	CASSPGDQPQHF
TRBV10-3	-	TRBJ1-2	-	TGTGCCATCAGTGAGTCGTTGCGGGAGAACTATGGCTACACCTTC	CAISESLRENYGYTF
TRBV7-8	-	TRBJ1-2	-	TGTGCCAGCAGCTTTTTAGGGCCTGGCTATGGCTACACCTTC	CASSFLGPGYGYTF
TRBV6-2/TRBV6-3	many	TRBJ2-6	TRBD1	TGTGCCAGCAGTACAGGGGGCAGGTGGGCCAACGTCCTGACTTTC	CASSTGGRWANVLTF
TRBV7-9	-	TRBJ2-3	-	-	CASSQTSVYFCAIRQDGADTQYF
TRBV19	many	TRBJ2-2	-	TGTGCCAGTAGCCCCCACATGACAGTGAACACCGGGGAGCTGTTTTTT	CASSPHMTVNTGELFF
TRBV7-2	many	TRBJ2-1	-	TGTGCCAGCAGCAGGGACTTCTCCTACAATGAGCAGTTCTTC	CASSRDFSYNEQFF
TRBV7-6	-	TRBJ2-7	-	TGTGCCAGCAGCCAATCGGACAAGCACGAGCAGTACTTC	CASSQSDKHEQYF
TRBV5-1	-	TRBJ2-7	-	TGCGCCAGCAGCGCCAGGAACAGGGCCTCCTACGAGCAGTACTTC	CASSARNRASYEQYF
TRBV19	many	TRBJ2-7	-	TGTGCCAGTAGTATAATTTCTCCGCAGGGTACCGAGCAGTACTTC	CASSIISPQGTEQYF
TRBV20-1	many	TRBJ2-7	-	TGCAGTGCTCCGGGACCAGGAGCTTACGAGCAGTACTTC	CSAPGPGAYEQYF
TRBV7-9	-	TRBJ1-1	-	TGTGTCAGCAGCTTAGGAACAGGGAACACTGAAGCTTTCTTT	CVSSLGTGNTEAFF
TRBV9	many	TRBJ1-1	-	TGTGCCAGCAGCGCCGCCCCCGGGGGAGGCGGTGAAGCTTTCTTT	CASSAAPGGGGEAFF
TRBV14	many	TRBJ2-1	-	TGTGCCAGCAGCCAAGGTTCATCGAGGATCCATGAGCAGTTCTTC	CASSQGSSRIHEQFF
TRBV19	-	TRBJ2-7	-	TGTGCCAGTAGTACGGCGGGGGCCAATTACGAGCAGTACTTC	CASSTAGANYEQYF
TRBV14	once	TRBJ2-1	-	TGTGCCAGCAGCCCGTGGACAGCTGACAATGAGCAGTTCTTC	CASSPWTADNEQFF
TRBV6-5	many	TRBJ2-7	-	TGTGCCAGCAGCCAAACTCCCCGGGACATCACGCAGTACTTC	CASSQTPRDITQYF
TRBV2	-	TRBJ1-1	-	TGTGCCAGCAGGGCAGGACGGAACACTGAAGCTTTCTTT	CASRAGRNTEAFF
TRBV15	-	TRBJ2-1	TRBD2	TGTGCCACCAGCAGAGAACTAGCGGTACATTACAATGAGCAGTTCTTC	CATSRELAVHYNEQFF
TRBV27	-	TRBJ1-2	TRBD1	TGTGCCAGCAGTGCCGCGGGACAGGAACTTGGCTACACCTTC	CASSAAGQELGYTF
TRBV28	-	TRBJ1-4	-	TGTGCCAGCAGTTCGGGACAAGGGGAGGAAAAACTGTTTTTT	CASSSGQGEEKLFF
TRBV2	many	TRBJ2-2	-	TGTGCCAGCAGTGAATGGGGTGTGGCCGGGGAGCTGTTTTTT	CASSEWGVAGELFF
TRBV29-1	-	TRBJ1-1	-	TGCAGCGCTGAGGGTATAATGAACACTGAAGCTTTCTTT	CSAEGIMNTEAFF
TRBV20-1	-	TRBJ2-1	-	TGCAGTGCCGTCGAGGTAAATGAGCAGTTCTTC	CSAVEVNEQFF
TRBV5-1	-	TRBJ1-2	TRBD1	TGCGCCAGCAGCTTCCCCGGGACAGGGCACTATGGCTACACCTTC	CASSFPGTGHYGYTF
TRBV7-6	many	TRBJ1-5	TRBD1	TGTGCCAGCAGCCTGACAGGGAACAATCAGCCCCAGCATTTT	CASSLTGNNQPQHF
TRBV19	-	TRBJ1-2	-	TGTGCCAGTAGTCGGTCTAGACTGCGCTATGGCTACACCTTC	CASSRSRLRYGYTF
TRBV19	many	TRBJ1-1	TRBD1	TGTGCCAGTAGTACGGGGACAGCCACTGAAGCTTTCTTT	CASSTGTATEAFF